This TCR beta chain emerged from a study of read filtering for tumor transcriptome and immune sequencing. General study results and limits: Even smaller IR-seq throughput identified most shared clonotypes.

This CDR3 has 12 residues. V dropped 6 bases and J dropped 9 bases, with 12 bases sitting between them. The library was built from 400 to 500 ng RNA with molecular barcoded adaptors for alpha/delta and beta/gamma chains. TCRdb redid the calling of the reads with MiXCR, one entry per CDR3 protein. The data contain tens of thousands of distinct CDR3 sequences, around 15% of them singletons. This clonotype was counted at least ten times. As yet, its antigen is unknown. The sample comprised a population of CD138-negative cells sorted from bone marrow. The chain couples TRBV23-1 to TRBJ1-5; maybe TRBD1 (5 bases). TRBV23-1 is an open reading frame, and its role is uncertain. The receptor comes from a donor over 35 with multiple myeloma. The CDR3 nucleotides read TGCGCCAGCAGCCGGGACCTCCGGCCCCAGCATTTT. Protein: CASSRDLRPQHF.